What follows are 17 T cell receptor beta chains derived from one specimen sequenced in a study of cytomegalovirus exposure and HLA in healthy donors. The PCR employed 60 Vbeta primers together with 13 Jbeta primers. The repertoire was sequenced with immunoSEQ multiplex PCR; TCRdb's copy has only in-frame clones and lacks some. The sample contains about 160,000 clones, around 80% of which appear only once. The specimen was PBMCs. The receptors stem from a woman aged 18-35 years in good health and CMV-seronegative.

Comment on this clone: An end of the junction does not agree with germline; a read error may underlie this. This sequence joins TRBV19 and TRBJ2-5; TRBD1 matches at 9 bases. This CDR3 has 16 amino acids. The germline gives CDR1 LNHDA, CDR2 SQIVND (reference sequence). The chain's CDR3 is CASSTWDRDYQKTQYF. CDR3 coding DNA: TGTGCCAGTAGTACATGGGACAGGGATTACCAAAAGACCCAGTACTTC.

V and J are TRBV6-5 and TRBJ1-5; D gene ambiguous. There are 13 residues in the CDR3. V was clipped by 0 bases and J by 6 bases, with 6 bases between them. Germline assignment: CDR1 MNHEY and CDR2 SVGAGI. The CDR3 nucleotides read TGTGCCAGCAGTTACTCTTGGGCTCAGCCCCAGCATTTT. Translating it yields CASSYSWAQPQHF.

V is TRBV5-6 and J is TRBJ1-2, with D hard to call. V was cut by 4 bases and J by 6 bases, with 10 bases left in between. The CDR3 sequence is 12 residues long. CDR1 is SGHDT, CDR2 YYEEEE, per germline. CDR3 nucleotide sequence: TGTGCCAGCAGCAACCGACAACATGGCTACACCTTC. Protein: CASSNRQHGYTF.

The genes are TRBV2 and TRBJ2-1; no firm D call. There are 12 residues in the CDR3. Germline CDR1 SNHLY, CDR2 FYNNEI. V gave up 2 bases and J gave up 6 bases, with 5 bases separating them. CDR3 sequence: CASSEILNEQFF. CDR3 DNA sequence: TGTGCCAGCAGTGAAATCCTCAATGAGCAGTTCTTC. The complete variable domain, with remaining parts taken from reference TRBV2 and TRBJ2-1, reads EPEVTQTPSHQVTQMGQEVILRCVPISNHLYFYWYRQILGQKVEFLVSFYNNEISEKSEIFDDQFSVERPDGSNFTLKIRSTKLEDSAMYFCASSEILNEQFFGPGTRLTVL.

The chain carries TRBV6-5 and TRBJ1-2; D might be TRBD1 (5 bases). CDR1 is MNHEY and CDR2 is SVGAGI in the germline V gene. V was trimmed by 4 bases and J by 3 bases, leaving 18 bases between them. This CDR3 is built from 16 residues. CDR3 protein: CASSFLGVGGDYGYTF. CDR3 coding DNA: TGTGCCAGCAGTTTCCTGGGGGTGGGGGGGGACTATGGCTACACCTTC.

The J gene is TRBJ1-2, the V gene TRBV19, with TRBD1 as a possible D gene (6 bases). CDR1 and CDR2 (germline): LNHDA, SQIVND (reference sequence). V dropped 3 bases and J dropped 3 bases, with 8 bases sitting between them. The CDR3 sequence is 13 residues long. DNA for the CDR3: TGTGCCAGTAGTATCACAGGGCACTATGGCTACACCTTC. Residues: CASSITGHYGYTF.

The chain links TRBV9 to TRBJ2-3; 15 nucleotides match TRBD2. Germline-derived CDR1 and CDR2 are SGDLS and YYNGEE. The trim removed 0 bases at V and 5 bases at J, leaving 16 bases unmatched. This CDR3 region has 21 residues. The CDR3 nucleotides read TGTGCCAGCAGCGTAGGAGGAAGGACTAGCGGGGGGGCCGAAGTGGGAGATACGCAGTATTTT. Protein: CASSVGGRTSGGAEVGDTQYF.

The rearrangement links TRBV5-6 to TRBJ1-6; 7 nucleotides align to TRBD1. Per the germline V gene, CDR1 is SGHDT and CDR2 is YYEEEE. After removal of 1 base from V and 9 bases from J, the junction contained 7 bases not matched to a gene. The CDR3 runs 15 residues. The CDR3 nucleotides are TGTGCCAGCAGCTTGTTCAGGGGGTCTGGTTCACCCCTCCACTTT. As protein: CASSLFRGSGSPLHF.

Turning to this clone: The germline gene is not matched at one end of the junction; a read error may be the cause. This same CDR3 is encoded by further DNA sequences in the sample. The rearrangement joins TRBV18 to TRBJ1-2; TRBD1 agrees at 8 bases. The CDR3 extends over 14 amino acids. Per the germline V gene, CDR1 is KGHSH and CDR2 is LQKENI. CDR3: CASSPTGGNYGYTF. CDR3 sequence (DNA): TGTGCTAGCTCACCCACAGGGGGAAATTATGGCTACACCTTC.

The chain couples TRBV10-3 to TRBJ2-7, with 8 bases that match TRBD2. Per germline, CDR1 ENHRY and CDR2 SYGVKD. V trimming: 0 bases; J trimming: 0 bases; junction bases outside the gene matches: 1. The CDR3 contains 15 residues. CDR3 DNA sequence: TGTGCCATCAGTGAGTCCGGGACTAGCTCCTACGAGCAGTACTTC. It translates to CAISESGTSSYEQYF.

This clone was counted only a few times. V gene TRBV7-9 combines with J gene TRBJ1-2; no reliable D call. The CDR3 covers 15 residues. V was clipped by 6 bases and J by 8 bases, with 22 bases between them. Looked up from germline, CDR1 is SEHNR and CDR2 is FQNEAQ (reference sequence). CDR3 loop: CASSFDIPLGNGYTF. The CDR3 bases are TGTGCCAGCAGTTTTGACATTCCCCTGGGTAACGGCTACACCTTC.

Written as DNA, the CDR3 is TGTGCCAGCAGTGAGGAGGGCTACACCTTC. Amino acid sequence: CASSEEGYTF. The V and J genes are TRBV6-1 and TRBJ1-2; D is unclear. V was clipped by 3 bases and J by 8 bases, with 4 bases between them. The CDR3 length is 10 residues. Germline-derived CDR1 and CDR2 are MNHNS and SASEGT.

V gene TRBV6-5 combines with J gene TRBJ1-2; no definite D call. V was cut by 6 bases and J by 1 base, with 9 bases left in between. Germline CDR1 and CDR2: MNHEY and SVGAGI. The CDR3 length is 13 residues. CDR3 loop: CASSRTVNYGYTF. In DNA, the CDR3 is TGTGCCAGCAGCAGGACTGTTAACTATGGCTACACCTTC.

This clone occurred a few times. J is TRBJ2-7 and V is TRBV6-6; TRBD2 is a possible D gene (6 bases). Trimming removed 7 bases at V and 2 bases at J, with 15 bases between. Germline-derived CDR1 and CDR2 are MNHNY and SVGAGI (reference sequence). This CDR3 has 14 amino acids. CDR3 nucleotides: TGTGCCAGCACCGAAGCGGGCCGGACCTACGAGCAGTACTTC. Its translation is CASTEAGRTYEQYF.

The chain joins TRBV7-9 to TRBJ2-1; TRBD1 matches 8 bases. Losses at the gene ends were 5 bases for V and 15 bases for J; bases not matched to a gene: 12. This CDR3 has 13 amino acids. Germline CDR1 and CDR2: SEHNR and FQNEAQ (reference sequence). This chain's CDR3 is CASSPRQGLASFF. In DNA, the CDR3 is TGTGCCAGCAGCCCAAGACAGGGGCTAGCGTCGTTCTTC.

The rearrangement uses TRBV5-4 and TRBJ1-3; TRBD1 matches 7 bases. V lost 1 base and J lost 4; bases outside the gene matches: 2. This CDR3 comprises 14 residues. Germline CDR1 and CDR2: SGHNT and YYREEE (reference sequence). CDR3 protein: CASSLPGGGNTIYF. CDR3 in DNA: TGTGCCAGCAGCTTGCCAGGGGGAGGAAACACCATATATTTT.

This chain connects TRBV28 to TRBJ2-2; TRBD1 might be the D (6 bases). Trimming stripped 6 bases from V and 4 bases from J, with 18 bases between. The germline CDR1 and CDR2 sequences are MDHEN and SYDVKM. The CDR3 is 16 amino acids. The CDR3 DNA reads TGTGCCAGCAGGGCAATGCAGGGGCGCGGCACCGGGGAGCTGTTTTTT. This codes for CASRAMQGRGTGELFF.